This paragraph covers one TCR beta chain sequence. Generated by immunoSEQ multiplex PCR, the TCRdb table keeps only in-frame clones and is missing some. The sample carries over 60,000 clones, 93% recorded once. The data derive from a study of technical replicates of blood from a handful of donors. The trim removed 2 bases at V and 4 bases at J, leaving 2 bases unmatched. The CDR3 is made up of 13 amino acids. Germline V gene sequence: CDR1 MNHEY, CDR2 SMNVEV (reference sequence). Material for sequencing was T cells isolated from PBMCs. The TCR originated in a human donor in good health. This chain connects TRBV27 to TRBJ2-7; 7 nucleotides match TRBD1. This CDR3 reads CASSLGRGYEQYF. The CDR3 nucleotides read TGTGCCAGCAGTTTAGGCAGGGGGTACGAGCAGTACTTC.